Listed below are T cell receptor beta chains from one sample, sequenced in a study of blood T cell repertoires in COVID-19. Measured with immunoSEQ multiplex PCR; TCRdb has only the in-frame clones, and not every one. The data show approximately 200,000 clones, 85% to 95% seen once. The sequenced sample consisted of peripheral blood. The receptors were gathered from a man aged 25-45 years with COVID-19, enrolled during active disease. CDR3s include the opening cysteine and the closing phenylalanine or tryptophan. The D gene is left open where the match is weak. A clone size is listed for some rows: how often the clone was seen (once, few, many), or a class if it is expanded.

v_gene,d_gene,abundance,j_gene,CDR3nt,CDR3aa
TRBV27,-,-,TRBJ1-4,TGTGCCAGCAGTTTAGGCCCTGCAACTAATGAAAAACTGTTTTTT,CASSLGPATNEKLFF
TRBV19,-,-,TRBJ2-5,TGTGCCAGTAGACCCACCCCAGCCACAGCAGAGACCCAGTACTTC,CASRPTPATAETQYF
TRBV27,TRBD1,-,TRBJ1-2,TGTGCCAGCAGCCGGGACAGGGTCTATAATGGCTACACCTTC,CASSRDRVYNGYTF
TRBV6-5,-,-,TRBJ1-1,TGTGCCAGCAGTTATGAACAGGGTCGATGGAACACTGAAGCTTTCTTT,CASSYEQGRWNTEAFF
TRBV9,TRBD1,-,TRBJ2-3,TGTGCCAGCAGCACCCAGACAGGGTTTGCAGATACGCAGTATTTT,CASSTQTGFADTQYF
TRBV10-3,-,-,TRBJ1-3,TGTGCCATCAGTCTTATCGGCTCTGGAAACACCATATATTTT,CAISLIGSGNTIYF
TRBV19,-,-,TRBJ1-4,TGTGCCAGTAGCCCCTCGGGGGGGCCCAGTGAAAAACTGTTTTTT,CASSPSGGPSEKLFF
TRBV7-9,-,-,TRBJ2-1,TGTGCCAGCAGCACACCCGGCGGAGTTGATGAGCAGTTCTTC,CASSTPGGVDEQFF
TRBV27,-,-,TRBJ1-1,TGTGCCAGCAGTTTTCGCCCAGGGCCCACTGAAGCTTTCTTT,CASSFRPGPTEAFF
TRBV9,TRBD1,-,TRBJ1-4,TGTGCCAGCAGCGTTCGGACAGGGGGCGCGGAAAAACTGTTTTTT,CASSVRTGGAEKLFF
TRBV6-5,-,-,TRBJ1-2,TGTGCCAGCAGTATAAGGGGGTCCTATGGCTACACCTTC,CASSIRGSYGYTF
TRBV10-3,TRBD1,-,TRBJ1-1,TGTGCCATCAGTGGTACAGGGGACACTGAAGCTTTCTTT,CAISGTGDTEAFF
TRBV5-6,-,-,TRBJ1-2,TGTGCCAGCAGCTTAAGAAGGGGCCATGGCTACACCTTC,CASSLRRGHGYTF
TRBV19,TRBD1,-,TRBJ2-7,TGTGCCAGTAGTCAAAGGACAGGGGGACTCCGCTACGAGCAGTACTTC,CASSQRTGGLRYEQYF
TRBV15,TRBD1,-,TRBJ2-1,TGTGCCACCAGCAGAAGATATCCGGGACAGGGGATCGATGAGCAGTTCTTC,CATSRRYPGQGIDEQFF
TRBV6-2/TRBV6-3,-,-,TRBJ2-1,TGTGCCAGCAGTTACGAGGGCAATGAGCAGTTCTTC,CASSYEGNEQFF
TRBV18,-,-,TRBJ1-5,TGTGCCAGCTCACCACAGGGAGACCAGCCCCAGCATTTT,CASSPQGDQPQHF
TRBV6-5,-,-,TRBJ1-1,TGTGCCAGCAGTCGAGATGGGGTTGGGGCCACTGAAGCTTTCTTT,CASSRDGVGATEAFF
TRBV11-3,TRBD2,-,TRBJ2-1,TGTGCCAGCAGCTTGTGGCGGGGGTCCAATGAGCAGTTCTTC,CASSLWRGSNEQFF
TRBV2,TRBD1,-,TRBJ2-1,TGTGCCAGCGACCAACAGGGGACCTCGAATGAGCAGTTCTTC,CASDQQGTSNEQFF
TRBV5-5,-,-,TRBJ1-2,TGTGCCAGCAGCCTCCCCCCAGGGCGTAACTATGGCTACACCTTC,CASSLPPGRNYGYTF
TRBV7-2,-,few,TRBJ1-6,TGTGCCAGCAGCTTTAGGGGAAGCTCCTATAATTCACCCCTCCACTTT,CASSFRGSSYNSPLHF
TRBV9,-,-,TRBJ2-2,TGTGCCAGCAGCGTAGAAGAGCGAGCCGGGGAGCTGTTTTTT,CASSVEERAGELFF
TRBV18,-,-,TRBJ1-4,TGTGCCAGCTCACCCGACTCACCGTTGTTTTCAGGGTTTTCGGAAAAACTGTTTTTT,CASSPDSPLFSGFSEKLFF
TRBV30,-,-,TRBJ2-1,TGTGCCTGGATCAGACAATCCTCCTACAATGAGCAGTTCTTC,CAWIRQSSYNEQFF
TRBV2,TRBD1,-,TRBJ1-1,TGTGCCAGCAGCCTCGGGACAGCGAACACTGAAGCTTTCTTT,CASSLGTANTEAFF